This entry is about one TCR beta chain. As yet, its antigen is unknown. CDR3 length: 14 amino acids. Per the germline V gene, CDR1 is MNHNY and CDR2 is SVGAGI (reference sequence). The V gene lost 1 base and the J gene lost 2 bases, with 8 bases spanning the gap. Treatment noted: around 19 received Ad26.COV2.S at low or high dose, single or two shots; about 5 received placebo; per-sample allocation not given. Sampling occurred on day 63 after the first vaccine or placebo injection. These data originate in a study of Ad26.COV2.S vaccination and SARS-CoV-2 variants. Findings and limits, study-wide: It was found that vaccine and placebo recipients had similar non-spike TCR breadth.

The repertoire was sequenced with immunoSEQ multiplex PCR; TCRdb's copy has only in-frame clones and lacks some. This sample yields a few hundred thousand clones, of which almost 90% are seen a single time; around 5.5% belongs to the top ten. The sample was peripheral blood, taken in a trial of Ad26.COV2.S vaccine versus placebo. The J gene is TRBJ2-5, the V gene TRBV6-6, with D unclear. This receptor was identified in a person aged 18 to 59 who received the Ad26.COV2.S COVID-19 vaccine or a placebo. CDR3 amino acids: CASSYLGIQETQYF. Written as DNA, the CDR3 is TGTGCCAGCAGTTACTTGGGAATACAAGAGACCCAGTACTTC.